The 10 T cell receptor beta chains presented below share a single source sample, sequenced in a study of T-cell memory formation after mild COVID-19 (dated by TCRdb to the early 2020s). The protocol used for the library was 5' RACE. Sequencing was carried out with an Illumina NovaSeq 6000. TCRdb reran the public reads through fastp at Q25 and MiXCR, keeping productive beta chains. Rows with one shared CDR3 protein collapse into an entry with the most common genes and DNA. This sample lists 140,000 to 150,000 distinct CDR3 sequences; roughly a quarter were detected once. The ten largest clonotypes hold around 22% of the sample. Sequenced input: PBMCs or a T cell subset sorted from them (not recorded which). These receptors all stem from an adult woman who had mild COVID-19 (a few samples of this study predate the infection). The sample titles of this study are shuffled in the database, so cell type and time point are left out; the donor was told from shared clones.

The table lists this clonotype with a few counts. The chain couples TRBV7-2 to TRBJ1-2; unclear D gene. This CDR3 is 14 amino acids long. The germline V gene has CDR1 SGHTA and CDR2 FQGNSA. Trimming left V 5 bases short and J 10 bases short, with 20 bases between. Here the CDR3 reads CASSPHVVGEDYTF. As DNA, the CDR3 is TGTGCCAGCAGCCCCCACGTTGTTGGGGAGGACTACACCTTC.

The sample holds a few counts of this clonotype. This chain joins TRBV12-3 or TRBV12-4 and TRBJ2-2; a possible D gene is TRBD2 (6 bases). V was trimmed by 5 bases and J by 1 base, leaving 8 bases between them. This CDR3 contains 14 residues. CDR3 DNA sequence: TGTGCCAGCAGTACCGGGAGGAACACCGGGGAGCTGTTTTTT. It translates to CASSTGRNTGELFF.

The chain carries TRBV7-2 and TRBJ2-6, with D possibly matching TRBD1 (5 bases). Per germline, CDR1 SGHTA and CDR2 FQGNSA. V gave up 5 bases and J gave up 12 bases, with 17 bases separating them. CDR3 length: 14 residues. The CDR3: CASSPDSYTGVLTF. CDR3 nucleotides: TGTGCCAGCAGCCCTGACAGCTATACTGGCGTCCTGACTTTC.

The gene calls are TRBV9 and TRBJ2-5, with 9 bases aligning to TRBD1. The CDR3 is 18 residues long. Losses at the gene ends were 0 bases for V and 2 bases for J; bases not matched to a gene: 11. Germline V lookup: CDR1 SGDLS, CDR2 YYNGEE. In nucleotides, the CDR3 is TGTGCCAGCAGCGTAGGTCCAGGACCGGGACAGGGACAAGAGACCCAGTACTTC. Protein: CASSVGPGPGQGQETQYF.

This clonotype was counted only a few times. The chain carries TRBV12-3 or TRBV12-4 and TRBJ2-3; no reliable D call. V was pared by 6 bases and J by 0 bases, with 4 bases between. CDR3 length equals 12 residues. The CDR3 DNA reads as TGTGCCAGCAGCAAGAGCACAGATACGCAGTATTTT. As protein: CASSKSTDTQYF.

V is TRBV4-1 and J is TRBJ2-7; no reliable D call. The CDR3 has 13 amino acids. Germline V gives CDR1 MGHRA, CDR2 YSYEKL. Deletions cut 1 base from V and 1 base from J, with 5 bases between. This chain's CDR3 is CASSQAGSYEQYF. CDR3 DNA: TGCGCCAGCAGCCAAGCGGGTTCCTACGAGCAGTACTTC.

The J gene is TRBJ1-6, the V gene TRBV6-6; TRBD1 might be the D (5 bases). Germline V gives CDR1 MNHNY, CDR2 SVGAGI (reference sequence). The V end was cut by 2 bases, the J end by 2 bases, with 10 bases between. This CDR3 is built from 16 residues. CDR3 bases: TGTGCCAGCAGTTACAAGACAGATCCCTATAATTCACCCCTCCACTTT. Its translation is CASSYKTDPYNSPLHF.

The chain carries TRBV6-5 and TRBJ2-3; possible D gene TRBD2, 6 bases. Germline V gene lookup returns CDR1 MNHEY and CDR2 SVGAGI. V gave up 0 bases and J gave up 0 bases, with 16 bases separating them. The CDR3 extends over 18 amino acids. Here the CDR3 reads CASSYSMEGFTSTDTQYF. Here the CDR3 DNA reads TGTGCCAGCAGTTACTCGATGGAGGGCTTCACTAGCACAGATACGCAGTATTTT.

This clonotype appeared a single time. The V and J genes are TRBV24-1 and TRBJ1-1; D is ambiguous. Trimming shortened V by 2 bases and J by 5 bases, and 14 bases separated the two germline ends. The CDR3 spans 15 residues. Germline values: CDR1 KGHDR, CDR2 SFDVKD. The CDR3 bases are TGTGCCACCAGTGATTCAGGCGGGGTCGGGACTGAAGCTTTCTTT. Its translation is CATSDSGGVGTEAFF.

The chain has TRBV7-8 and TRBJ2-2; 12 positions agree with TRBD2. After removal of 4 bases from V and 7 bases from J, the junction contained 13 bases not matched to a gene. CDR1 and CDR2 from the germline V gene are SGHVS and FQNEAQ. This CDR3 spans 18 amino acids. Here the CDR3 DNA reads TGTGCCAGCAGCTCGTCGCGACTAGCGGGAGTCCGTGGCGGGGAGCTGTTTTTT. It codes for CASSSSRLAGVRGGELFF.